The clone carrying this TCR beta chain has a handful of counts. Antigen unknown. The CDR3 is 11 residues long. The V gene's germline CDR1 is MNHEY and CDR2 SVGAGI. Trimming pared 10 bases from V and 6 bases from J, leaving 12 bases between. MiXCR was run by TCRdb on the 5' RACE reads, yielding one entry per CDR3 protein. The sample records just under 550,000 distinct CDR3 sequences, about 12% being singletons. This sample stems from a study of CD8 T cells in ankylosing spondylitis. Notes on the study in general: It appeared that ankylosing spondylitis blood was characterized by a TCR beta motif of fewer than 10 highly homologous variants.

The sequence was obtained from a male donor with ankylosing spondylitis. The sample was blood, either unsorted or a sorted T cell fraction (not recorded which). This chain links TRBV6-5 with TRBJ1-2; possibly TRBD1 for D (5 bases). Written as DNA, the CDR3 is TGTGCCACTGGCAGGGAGGATGGCTACACCTTC. Its translation: CATGREDGYTF.